The clone carrying this TCR beta chain was found many times. MiXCR, applied by TCRdb to the 5' RACE reads, yields one record per CDR3 protein. The sample carries about 64,000 distinct CDR3 sequences, 4.9% recorded once. This entry is derived from a study of early T cells in non-severe SARS-CoV-2 infection. Sequenced material: whole blood. The TCR sequence derives from an adult who was a healthcare worker with PCR-confirmed SARS-CoV-2 infection or an uninfected control (not recorded which).

The CDR3 reads CASSVDRIPSTDTQYF. In nucleotides, the CDR3 is TGCGCCAGCAGTGTAGACAGGATTCCTAGCACAGATACGCAGTATTTT. The chain couples TRBV10-2 to TRBJ2-3, with TRBD1 as a possible D gene (6 bases). CDR3 length: 16 residues. Germline values: CDR1 WSHSY, CDR2 SAAADI. V was pared by 4 bases and J by 0 bases, with 14 bases between.